The next 21 T cell receptor beta chains were all read from a single sample in a study of blood T cell repertoires in COVID-19. TCRdb's copy holds only in-frame clones and misses some; the assay was immunoSEQ multiplex PCR. The data show roughly 230,000 clones, with around four fifths seen just once and roughly 7.8% held by the top ten. Material: peripheral blood. The receptors originated from a middle-aged man with active or convalescent COVID-19.

The chain couples TRBV6-5 to TRBJ1-1, with 10 bases identical to TRBD1. The CDR3 consists of 15 residues. Per germline, CDR1 MNHEY and CDR2 SVGAGI. Unmatched junction bases numbered 3, after V lost 2 bases and J lost 3 bases. The CDR3 nucleotides are TGTGCCAGCAGTTACCGGGACAGGGGAGACACTGAAGCTTTCTTT. Translating it yields CASSYRDRGDTEAFF.

CDR3 residues: CASSQDPQYGELFF. The CDR3 coding sequence is TGTGCCAGCAGCCAAGATCCACAGTACGGGGAGCTGTTTTTT. This chain connects TRBV3-1 (or the pseudogene TRBV3-2) to TRBJ2-2; unclear D gene. CDR1 and CDR2 (germline): LGHDT, YNNKEL (reference sequence). V gave up 0 bases and J gave up 7 bases, with 9 bases separating them. This CDR3 contains 14 residues.

As for this clone: Different DNA sequences within this sample yield the same CDR3. The chain combines TRBV7-9 with TRBJ2-7, with D possibly being TRBD1 (5 bases). The CDR3 is made up of 15 amino acids. V was cut by 0 bases and J by 2 bases, with 11 bases left in between. Germline assignment: CDR1 SEHNR and CDR2 FQNEAQ (reference sequence). CDR3 protein: CASSLADSPTYEQYF. The CDR3 DNA sequence: TGTGCCAGCAGCTTAGCAGACAGTCCTACCTACGAGCAGTACTTC.

The chain combines TRBV30 with TRBJ1-2, with TRBD1 as a possible D gene (5 bases). Germline CDR1 and CDR2: GTSNPN and SVGIG (reference sequence). This CDR3 comprises 13 residues. V was clipped by 0 bases and J by 8 bases, with 13 bases between them. The CDR3 region is CAWSVGVHGGYTF. As DNA, the CDR3 is TGTGCCTGGAGTGTAGGGGTCCACGGAGGCTACACCTTC. The full variable domain, with the rest looked up from reference TRBV30 and TRBJ1-2, is SQTIHQWPATLVQPVGSPLSLECTVEGTSNPNLYWYRQAAGRGLQLLFYSVGIGQISSEVPQNLSASRPQDRQFILSSKKLLLSDSGFYLCAWSVGVHGGYTFGSGTRLTVV.

The V and J genes are TRBV6-1 and TRBJ1-2; D remains unclear. CDR3 length: 15 residues. CDR1 is MNHNS and CDR2 is SASEGT in the germline V gene. Trimming shortened V by 1 base and J by 4 bases, and 13 bases separated the two germline ends. The CDR3 here is CASSEGRPFFYGYTF. Written as DNA, the CDR3 is TGTGCCAGCAGTGAAGGGCGGCCGTTCTTCTATGGCTACACCTTC.

CDR3 amino acids: CAIGEGQGAAGYTF. CDR3 DNA sequence: TGTGCCATCGGAGAGGGACAGGGGGCGGCTGGCTACACCTTC. The chain employs TRBV10-3 and TRBJ1-2, with 12 bases matching TRBD1. Looked up from germline, CDR1 is ENHRY and CDR2 is SYGVKD. V shed 8 bases and J 7 bases; nucleotides not matched to a gene: 8. The CDR3 covers 14 residues.

CDR3 amino acids: CASSYQGWAEAFF. Written as DNA, the CDR3 is TGTGCCAGCAGTTACCAGGGCTGGGCTGAAGCTTTCTTT. The chain carries TRBV6-5 and TRBJ1-1; D may be TRBD1 (5 bases). This CDR3 has 13 amino acids. CDR1 and CDR2 from the germline V gene are MNHEY and SVGAGI. The V gene lost 2 bases and the J gene lost 6 bases, with 10 bases spanning the gap.

The genes are TRBV10-3 and TRBJ1-1; D is ambiguous. Germline V gives CDR1 ENHRY, CDR2 SYGVKD. V was clipped by 6 bases and J by 4 bases, with 9 bases between them. This CDR3 has 12 amino acids. The CDR3 bases are TGTGCCATCAGCCTAAAACCCACTGAAGCTTTCTTT. Translated: CAISLKPTEAFF.

This clone was seen a handful of times. The chain joins TRBV5-1 to TRBJ2-7; D remains unclear. V was shortened by 4 bases and J by 2 bases, with 7 bases between the two germline ends. Germline CDR1 reads SGHRS; CDR2 reads YFSETQ. The CDR3 sequence is 12 residues long. The CDR3 is CASSPPAYEQYF. The CDR3 bases are TGCGCCAGCAGCCCCCCCGCCTACGAGCAGTACTTC.

The chain employs TRBV29-1 and TRBJ2-7; tentative D call: TRBD2 (5 bases). CDR3 length equals 14 residues. Trimming removed 6 bases at V and 2 bases at J, with 17 bases between. The V gene's germline CDR1 is SQVTM and CDR2 ANQGSEA. Here the CDR3 DNA reads TGCAGCGTGGAGGACTCGATCCCTCCCTACGAGCAGTACTTC. Encoded protein: CSVEDSIPPYEQYF.

The sample holds one count of this clone. The chain joins TRBV6-2 or TRBV6-3 to TRBJ1-2, with D possibly matching TRBD1 (5 bases). Trimming cost V 0 bases and J 6 bases, with 8 bases left between them. This CDR3 is 13 amino acids long. Germline V CDR1 and CDR2: MNHEY, SVGEGT. CDR3 bases: TGTGCCAGCAGTTACTCGACGGGGGATGGCTACACCTTC. Its protein product is CASSYSTGDGYTF.

CDR3 sequence reads: CASSQHTSFETQYF. In DNA form, the CDR3 reads TGTGCCAGCAGCCAACACACTAGCTTCGAGACCCAGTACTTC. This chain connects TRBV14 to TRBJ2-5, with D possibly matching TRBD2 (6 bases). Trimming shortened V by 2 bases and J by 5 bases, and 12 bases separated the two germline ends. The germline gives CDR1 SGHDN, CDR2 FVKESK. This CDR3 has 14 residues.

The chain couples TRBV10-1 to TRBJ2-3; possible D gene TRBD1, 5 bases. Trimming removed 6 bases at V and 0 bases at J, with 10 bases between. In germline, CDR1 is WNHNN, CDR2 SYGVQD (reference sequence). The CDR3 has 14 amino acids. The CDR3 DNA reads as TGCGCCAGCAGCAGGACACCTAGCACAGATACGCAGTATTTT. As protein: CASSRTPSTDTQYF.

This clone occurred once. V and J are TRBV27 and TRBJ2-7; 14 bases are shared with TRBD2. Looked up from germline, CDR1 is MNHEY and CDR2 is SMNVEV (reference sequence). The CDR3 has 17 amino acids. After removal of 5 bases from V and 5 bases from J, the junction contained 11 bases not matched to a gene. CDR3 region: CASSPRLAGGGPDEQYF. In nucleotides, the CDR3 is TGTGCCAGCAGTCCACGACTAGCGGGAGGGGGGCCCGACGAGCAGTACTTC.

This chain connects TRBV24-1 to TRBJ2-5, with 10 bases that match TRBD1. The V gene end was trimmed by 4 bases and the J gene end by 5 bases; junction bases not matched to a gene: 12. Looked up from germline, CDR1 is KGHDR and CDR2 is SFDVKD. This CDR3 contains 17 residues. CDR3 DNA: TGTGCCACCAGTGACCCCGGGACAGGGGAGGTTAGGGAGACCCAGTACTTC. It is translated as CATSDPGTGEVRETQYF.

The gene calls are TRBV28 and TRBJ1-1; no clear D. Trimming removed 4 bases at V and 2 bases at J, with 5 bases between. Germline values: CDR1 MDHEN, CDR2 SYDVKM. The CDR3 sequence is 12 residues long. DNA of the CDR3: TGTGCCAGCAGTTCGTATAACACTGAAGCTTTCTTT. Its translation: CASSSYNTEAFF.

The CDR3 DNA sequence: TGTGCCAGTAGACCCCAGGGTGCAACCGGGGAGCTGTTTTTT. Its protein product is CASRPQGATGELFF. The chain employs TRBV19 and TRBJ2-2, with D possibly matching TRBD1 (5 bases). The germline V gene has CDR1 LNHDA and CDR2 SQIVND (reference sequence). The CDR3 extends over 14 amino acids. V was pared by 6 bases and J by 5 bases, with 13 bases between.

The chain employs TRBV7-3 and TRBJ2-1; 8 positions match TRBD1. The length of the CDR3 is 15 residues. Germline CDR1 SGHTA, CDR2 FQGTGA. Germline trimming cut 5 bases from V and 9 bases from J; bases unmatched to any gene: 12. The CDR3 here is CASSPQTGDAPEQFF. CDR3 sequence (DNA): TGTGCCAGCAGCCCTCAGACAGGGGATGCGCCTGAGCAGTTCTTC.

The chain carries TRBV30 and TRBJ1-2; 8 bases align to TRBD1. The CDR3 spans 13 residues. J gave up 7 bases and V 1 base, and 5 bases lay outside the gene matches. CDR1 is GTSNPN, CDR2 SVGIG, per germline (reference sequence). CDR3 in DNA: TGTGCCTGGAGTGGACAGGGGATTCGTGGCTACACCTTC. Translated: CAWSGQGIRGYTF.

The CDR3 loop reads CASRPSVFLEGSDGYTF. In DNA form, the CDR3 reads TGCGCCAGCCGGCCTTCGGTCTTCCTAGAGGGATCGGATGGCTACACCTTC. This chain uses TRBV5-1 with TRBJ1-2, with D uncertain. CDR3 size: 17 residues. Deletions cut 7 bases from V and 6 bases from J, with 28 bases between. Looked up from germline, CDR1 is SGHRS and CDR2 is YFSETQ.

This chain joins TRBV4-1 and TRBJ1-5; D not resolved. The germline CDR1 and CDR2 sequences are MGHRA and YSYEKL. The CDR3 sequence is 14 residues long. V was shortened by 1 base and J by 6 bases, with 10 bases between the two germline ends. The chain's CDR3 is CASSQVGGFQPQHF. CDR3 sequence (DNA): TGCGCCAGCAGCCAAGTGGGAGGGTTTCAGCCCCAGCATTTT.